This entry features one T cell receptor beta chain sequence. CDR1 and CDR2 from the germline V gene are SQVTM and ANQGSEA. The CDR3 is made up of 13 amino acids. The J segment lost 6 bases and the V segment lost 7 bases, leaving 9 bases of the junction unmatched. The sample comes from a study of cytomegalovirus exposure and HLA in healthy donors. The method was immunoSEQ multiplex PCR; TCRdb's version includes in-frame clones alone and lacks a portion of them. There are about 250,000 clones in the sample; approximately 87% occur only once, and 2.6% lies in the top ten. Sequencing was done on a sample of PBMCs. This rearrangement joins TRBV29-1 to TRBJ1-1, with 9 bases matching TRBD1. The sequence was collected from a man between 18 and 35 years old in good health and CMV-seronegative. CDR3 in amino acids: CSARQGQGAEAFF. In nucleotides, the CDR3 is TGCAGCGCTCGGCAGGGACAGGGCGCTGAAGCTTTCTTT.